This T cell receptor beta chain was found in a study of blood T cell repertoires in COVID-19. Produced via immunoSEQ multiplex PCR; TCRdb's table is partial and in-frame only. The table shows approximately 300,000 clones, with approximately 89% occurring only once. This CDR3 comprises 16 residues. Germline CDR1 and CDR2: SGHVS and FNYEAQ. J was trimmed by 2 bases and V by 3 bases; bases with no gene match: 6. The gene calls are TRBV7-6 and TRBJ1-5; 8 nucleotides align to TRBD1. The TCR sequence derives from a woman younger than 30 who had recovered from COVID-19. The specimen sequenced was PBMCs or T cells enriched from blood (not recorded which). The DNA for the CDR3 is TGTGCCAGCAGCTTGGTCCCGGGACAGGGCAATCAGCCCCAGCATTTT. Its translation: CASSLVPGQGNQPQHF.